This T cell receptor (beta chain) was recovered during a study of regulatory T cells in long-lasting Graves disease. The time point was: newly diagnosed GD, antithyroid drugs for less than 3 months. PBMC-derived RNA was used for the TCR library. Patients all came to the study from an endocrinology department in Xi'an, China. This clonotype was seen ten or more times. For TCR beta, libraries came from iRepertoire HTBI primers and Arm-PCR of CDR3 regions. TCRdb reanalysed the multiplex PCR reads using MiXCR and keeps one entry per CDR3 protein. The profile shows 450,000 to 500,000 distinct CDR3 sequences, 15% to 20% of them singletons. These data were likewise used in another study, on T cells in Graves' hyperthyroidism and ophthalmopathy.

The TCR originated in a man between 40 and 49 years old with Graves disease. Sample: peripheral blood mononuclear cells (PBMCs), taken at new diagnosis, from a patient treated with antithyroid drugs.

CDR3 nucleotide sequence: TGCAGTGCTAGGCCTCCACTAGCGACGTCCTACAATGAGCAGTTCTTC. Its protein product is CSARPPLATSYNEQFF. The chain employs TRBV20-1 and TRBJ2-1; 7 nucleotides align to TRBD2. Germline V lookup: CDR1 DFQATT, CDR2 SNEGSKA (reference sequence). The length of the CDR3 is 16 residues. The J segment lost 1 base and the V segment lost 3 bases, leaving 9 bases of the junction unmatched.